A selection of T cell receptor beta chains follows, all from one sample in a study of HIV-infected patients and healthy controls. TCRdb re-derived calls from the 5' RACE reads in MiXCR, one entry per CDR3 protein. The sample lists approximately 11,000 distinct CDR3 sequences; less than 11% were seen once. The input for sequencing was blood, taken before antiretroviral therapy. The receptors derive from an adult with HIV infection. The CDR3 runs from the conserved cysteine through the conserved F or W. A D gene is named only where the DNA matches it firmly. Size is stated for part of the rows, as once, few or many counts, or as a class when the clone is expanded.

>many|TRBJ2-7|TRBD1|TRBV9
TGTGCCAGCAGCCCCGGACAGGGACCCTACGAGCAGTACTTC
CASSPGQGPYEQYF
>many|TRBJ1-4|TRBD1|TRBV6-5
TGTGCCAGCAGTACGCCGGGACAGGGCTTTTTGAAACTGTTTTTT
CASSTPGQGFLKLFF
>medium-sized|TRBJ2-7|TRBD1|TRBV5-1
TGCGCCAGCAGCTTGGAATCGACAGGGCGCGAGCAGTACTTC
CASSLESTGREQYF
>many|TRBJ1-1|NA|TRBV12-3/TRBV12-4
TGTGCCAGCAGTTTTCAGGGCGGGAGCAGGACTGAAGCTTTCTTT
CASSFQGGSRTEAFF
>many|TRBJ2-7|TRBD1|TRBV5-1
TGCGCCAGCAGCTTGGGGGGACAGCAGATCTACGAGCAGTACTTC
CASSLGGQQIYEQYF
>many|TRBJ2-1|NA|TRBV19
TGTGCCAGTAGGGACAGACCCTACTCCTACAATGAGCAGTTCTTC
CASRDRPYSYNEQFF
>many|TRBJ1-1|TRBD1|TRBV27
TGTGCCAGCAGGGAGACAGGGAGGGACACTGAAGCTTTCTTT
CASRETGRDTEAFF
>many|TRBJ2-3|TRBD1|TRBV2
TGTGCCATCATAGAACGGGACAGGGGCGCAGATACGCAGTATTTT
CAIIERDRGADTQYF
>many|TRBJ1-2|NA|TRBV5-1
TGCGCCAGCAGCTTGGTCGGCCCGGGACGGGCGTTCGATAGCTACACCTTC
CASSLVGPGRAFDSYTF
>many|TRBJ2-3|TRBD2|TRBV7-2
TGTGCCAGCAGCTCCCTGTTGGGCGGGGGGGCCTCCCTTAGCACAGATACGCAGTATTTT
CASSSLLGGGASLSTDTQYF
>few|TRBJ1-3|NA|TRBV18
TGTGCCAGCTCACCAGTATCGACTGTGAGCTCTGGAAACACCATATATTTT
CASSPVSTVSSGNTIYF
>many|TRBJ2-3|TRBD2|TRBV5-6
TGTGCCAGCAGCTTGGTGAAGCGGGAGATTTCAGATACGCAGTATTTT
CASSLVKREISDTQYF
>many|TRBJ2-1|TRBD2|TRBV29-1
TGCAGCGTCGCAACGCTAGCGGGACCTTACAATGAGCAGTTCTTC
CSVATLAGPYNEQFF
>many|TRBJ2-3|NA|TRBV5-6
TGTGCCAGCAGCCTTACAGCTATTCAGTATTTT
CASSLTAIQYF
>many|TRBJ2-1|TRBD2|TRBV25-1
TGTGCCAGCAGTGATTATGGGACTAGCGTTTTTCTTGAGCAGTTCTTC
CASSDYGTSVFLEQFF
>NA|TRBJ1-1|NA|TRBV27
TGTGCCAGCAGTTTAGACGGACAAGTGGGCACTGAAGCTTTCTTT
CASSLDGQVGTEAFF
>many|TRBJ2-3|NA|TRBV4-3
TGCGCCAGCAGCCAATCAGGAGAGTTCACAGATACGCAGTATTTT
CASSQSGEFTDTQYF
>many|TRBJ2-1|NA|TRBV20-1
TGCAGTGCCGAAAAAACTACCGGGACAGAGCAGTTCTTC
CSAEKTTGTEQFF
>many|TRBJ2-7|TRBD1|TRBV5-1
TGCGCCAGCAGCTATACTGGGACAGCGGACGAGCAGTACTTC
CASSYTGTADEQYF
>many|TRBJ1-1|TRBD1|TRBV5-1
TGCGCCAGCAGCTTCCAACAGGGGGCACCCACTGAAGCTTTCTTT
CASSFQQGAPTEAFF
>many|TRBJ2-1|TRBD2|TRBV7-8
TGTGCCAGCAGCTTAGAAGCGGGGGGGTCCTACAATGAGCAGTTCTTC
CASSLEAGGSYNEQFF
>many|TRBJ2-7|TRBD1|TRBV6-5
TGTGCCAGCAGTTTGCGGACAGGGGGGTACGAGCAGTACTTC
CASSLRTGGYEQYF
>many|TRBJ2-7|TRBD1|TRBV18
TGTGCCAGCTCACTATACAAGAGAGACGGGACAGTCGAGCAGTACTTC
CASSLYKRDGTVEQYF
>many|TRBJ1-6|TRBD1|TRBV5-4
TGTGCCAGCAGCTTGGATCAGGGGGACTCCTCACCCCTCCACTTT
CASSLDQGDSSPLHF
>many|TRBJ2-3|NA|TRBV6-6
TGTGCCAGCAGTTACTCGGCAGATTCTTACACAGATACGCAGTATTTT
CASSYSADSYTDTQYF
>many|TRBJ1-5|NA|TRBV7-9
TGTGCCAGCAGCTTGGGGGGGCATCAGCCCCAGCATTTT
CASSLGGHQPQHF
>few|TRBJ2-5|NA|TRBV5-1
TGCGCCAGCAGCTTGGCGGGCACAGATCAAGAGACCCAGTACTTC
CASSLAGTDQETQYF
>medium-sized|TRBJ1-1|TRBD1|TRBV19
TGTGCCAGTAGTAACCCAGGGGGCTCCCTTTTTAACACTGAAGCTTTCTTT
CASSNPGGSLFNTEAFF
>medium-sized|TRBJ2-1|NA|TRBV7-2
TGTGCCAGCAGCTTTGGTTACAATGAGCAGTTCTTC
CASSFGYNEQFF
>medium-sized|TRBJ2-3|TRBD2|TRBV6-5
TGTGCCAGCAGTGGAAGGACTAGTTGGGGCACAGATACGCAGTATTTT
CASSGRTSWGTDTQYF
>many|TRBJ2-7|NA|TRBV18
TGTGCCAGCTCTCAAAACCCCCACGGGCCGACGGTCGGGGGACCTGCGAACGAGCAGTACTTC
CASSQNPHGPTVGGPANEQYF
>few|TRBJ2-3|TRBD2|TRBV7-2
TGTGCCAGCAGCTTAGCGCGGGCTAGCGGGGGGGCAACAGATACGCAGTATTTT
CASSLARASGGATDTQYF
>many|TRBJ2-7|NA|TRBV18
TGTGCCAGCTCACTGCAGAGCTACGAGCAGTACTTC
CASSLQSYEQYF
>many|TRBJ1-5|NA|TRBV6-2/TRBV6-3
TGTGCCAGCAGTTACCTCGGGACTCTCGATCAGCCCCAGCATTTT
CASSYLGTLDQPQHF
>many|TRBJ1-5|NA|TRBV12-3/TRBV12-4
TGTGCCAGCAGAAATGGGGGAGGCGATCAGCCCCAGCATTTT
CASRNGGGDQPQHF
>few|TRBJ2-5|TRBD2|TRBV7-2
TGTGCCAGCAGCATTGGAGGACTAGCGTCCGAGACCCAGTACTTC
CASSIGGLASETQYF
>many|TRBJ2-7|TRBD2|TRBV20-1
TGCAGTGCTGCTAGCGGACTCTCCTACGAGCAGTACTTC
CSAASGLSYEQYF
>many|TRBJ2-2|TRBD1|TRBV9
TGTGCCAGCAGCGAGGGACAGGGGTCCGGGGAGCTGTTTTTT
CASSEGQGSGELFF
>many|TRBJ2-7|TRBD1|TRBV5-4
TGTGCCAGCAGCGTAGGGACAGGGTTCACCTACGAGCAGTACTTC
CASSVGTGFTYEQYF
>many|TRBJ1-5|NA|TRBV20-1
TGCAGTGTCGGGGGTAGGGCCAATCAGCCCCAGCATTTT
CSVGGRANQPQHF
>many|TRBJ1-1|TRBD1|TRBV5-1
TGCGCCAGTAGGGACAGCGTAGTTGAAGCTTTCTTT
CASRDSVVEAFF